Given below is one TCR beta chain in context. This CDR3 has 14 amino acids. V was cut by 8 bases and J by 2 bases, with 12 bases left in between. The germline V gene encodes CDR1 KGHSH and CDR2 LQKENI. The study recruited people aged roughly 18 to 100 years across more than 20 US areas. The data were produced by immunoSEQ multiplex PCR, yet TCRdb's version contains in-frame clones alone and is incomplete. The sample yields some 200,000 clones, 80% to 90% seen once. This specimen comes from a study of blood T cell repertoires in COVID-19. The V and J genes are TRBV18 and TRBJ2-2, with D perhaps TRBD2 (6 bases). This TCR came from a woman aged 18-29 years who had recovered from COVID-19. The material sequenced was PBMCs or T cells enriched from blood (not recorded which). The CDR3: CASLPGRNTGELFF. The CDR3 DNA sequence: TGTGCCAGCCTTCCCGGGAGAAACACCGGGGAGCTGTTTTTT.